These 22 T cell receptor beta chains share one sample of origin, sequenced in a study of regulatory T cells in long-lasting Graves disease. Library construction for TCR beta used iRepertoire HTBI primers and Arm-PCR of CDR3 regions. TCRdb re-derived calls from the multiplex PCR reads in MiXCR, one entry per CDR3 protein. The table records fewer than 650,000 distinct CDR3 sequences, 15% to 20% of them present only once. The time point here: newly diagnosed GD, antithyroid drugs for less than 3 months. Preparation of the TCR library used RNA extracted from PBMCs. These sequences were also reported in another study, on T cells in Graves' hyperthyroidism and ophthalmopathy.

Sequencing used peripheral blood mononuclear cells (PBMCs), obtained at new diagnosis, from a patient treated with antithyroid drugs. These receptors were taken from a young man with Graves disease.

Many counts were recorded for this clonotype. This CDR3 reads CASSIGRNTEAFF. CDR3 nucleotide sequence: TGTGCCAGTAGTATAGGGAGGAACACTGAAGCTTTCTTT. The chain is built from TRBV19 and TRBJ1-1, with D hard to call. This CDR3 is built from 13 residues. The V end lost 1 base, the J end lost 1 base, and 4 bases lay between the germline ends. CDR1 is LNHDA and CDR2 is SQIVND in the germline V gene (reference sequence). Full variable domain (outside the CDR3, taken from reference TRBV19 and TRBJ1-1): DGGITQSPKYLFRKEGQNVTLSCEQNLNHDAMYWYRQDPGQGLRLIYYSQIVNDFQKGDIAEGYSVSREKKESFPLTVTSAQKNPTAFYLCASSIGRNTEAFFGQGTRLTVV.

The chain carries TRBV4-1 and TRBJ1-1, with a possible D match to TRBD1 (5 bases). This CDR3 is 15 amino acids long. Germline V gene data show CDR1 as MGHRA and CDR2 as YSYEKL. Between the trimmed V and J ends, which lost 3 bases and 7 bases, there was a span of 18 bases. This CDR3 is CASSQAQGGNFEAFF. The CDR3 bases are TGCGCCAGCAGCCAGGCCCAGGGAGGGAATTTTGAAGCTTTCTTT.

The table lists this clonotype with many counts. The genes are TRBV11-1 and TRBJ1-5, with D possibly being TRBD1 (5 bases). The CDR3 extends over 15 amino acids. Germline lookup yields CDR1 SGHAT and CDR2 FQDESV (reference sequence). Trimming removed 1 base at V and 4 bases at J, with 11 bases between. The CDR3 DNA reads as TGTGCCAGCAGCTTAGGGACCGGGACTAATCAGCCCCAGCATTTT. Translated: CASSLGTGTNQPQHF.

The CDR3 DNA sequence: TGCGCCAGCAGTGAGTTTTGGTTCACAGATACGCAGTATTTT. Residues: CASSEFWFTDTQYF. The chain employs TRBV10-2 and TRBJ2-3; the D is unclear. The germline gives CDR1 WSHSY, CDR2 SAAADI. V was cut by 1 base and J by 2 bases, with 7 bases left in between. The CDR3 totals 14 residues.

As concerns this clonotype: A read error is likely, as this CDR3 ends without the conserved phenylalanine or tryptophan. The CDR3 loop is CASSSGLAGVKEQYL. In nucleotides, the CDR3 is TGTGCCAGCAGCTCGGGACTAGCGGGAGTGAAGGAGCAGTACCTC. The V call is TRBV7-9, the J call TRBJ2-5; TRBD2 matches at 14 bases. Per germline, CDR1 SEHNR and CDR2 FQNEAQ (reference sequence). This CDR3 is 15 amino acids long. V shed 4 bases, J shed 11 bases, and the junction held 9 bases outside the gene matches.

This clonotype was seen only a few times. The J gene is TRBJ1-2, the V gene TRBV20-1; D is unclear. Trimming took off 2 bases at V and 2 bases at J, with 9 bases between the two ends. Germline lookup yields CDR1 DFQATT and CDR2 SNEGSKA (reference sequence). This CDR3 region has 13 residues. CDR3 DNA: TGCAGTGCTAGAAGTAGGTTGAACTATGGCTACACCTTC. It is translated as CSARSRLNYGYTF.

This clonotype was counted a few times. The chain uses TRBV5-1 and TRBJ1-1; D is unclear. The CDR3 loop spans 13 amino acids. Looked up from germline, CDR1 is SGHRS and CDR2 is YFSETQ. Deletions cut 5 bases from V and 2 bases from J, with 10 bases between. CDR3 region: CASSYDTNTEAFF. In nucleotides, the CDR3 is TGCGCCAGCAGTTACGACACAAACACTGAAGCTTTCTTT.

This clonotype has a count of ten or more. V usage is TRBV6-5 and J usage is TRBJ1-4; tentative D call: TRBD1 (5 bases). Per germline, CDR1 MNHEY and CDR2 SVGAGI. V gave up 4 bases and J gave up 4 bases, with 10 bases separating them. The CDR3 contains 14 residues. The chain's CDR3 is CASSWGSLNEKLFF. The CDR3 DNA reads as TGTGCCAGCAGTTGGGGCAGTCTTAATGAAAAACTGTTTTTT.

This clonotype was detected many times. This sequence joins TRBV12-3 or TRBV12-4 and TRBJ2-3, with unresolved D. Trimming took 3 bases from V and 2 from J, leaving 15 bases between them. The CDR3 sequence is 16 residues long. The CDR3 spells CASSFRQTLLTDTQYF. CDR3 nucleotide sequence: TGTGCCAGCAGTTTTCGCCAGACCCTTCTCACAGATACGCAGTATTTT.

This clonotype was found a few times. The chain carries TRBV6-1 and TRBJ2-7; maybe TRBD2 (6 bases). V lost 5 bases, J lost 1 base, and 15 bases lay in between. Germline V lookup: CDR1 MNHNS, CDR2 SASEGT. The length of the CDR3 is 15 residues. CDR3 amino acids: CASSLTRLLSYEQYF. CDR3 bases: TGTGCCAGCAGTCTGACTAGATTACTGTCCTACGAGCAGTACTTC.

V gene TRBV7-9 combines with J gene TRBJ2-2; D is unresolved. Germline V gene data show CDR1 as SEHNR and CDR2 as FQNEAQ (reference sequence). The CDR3 sequence is 15 residues long. V lost 8 bases to trimming and J lost 1 base, with 14 bases between them. The chain's CDR3 is CASYGSTENTGELFF. In nucleotides, the CDR3 is TGTGCCAGCTACGGCAGCACAGAGAACACCGGGGAGCTGTTTTTT. Supplemented by reference TRBV7-9 and TRBJ2-2, the full variable domain reads DTGVSQNPRHKITKRGQNVTFRCDPISEHNRLYWYRQTLGQGPEFLTYFQNEAQLEKSRLLSDRFSAERPKGSFSTLEIQRTEQGDSAMYLCASYGSTENTGELFFGEGSRLTVL.

A few counts support this clonotype. The chain is built from TRBV9 and TRBJ2-1, with TRBD2 identical over 9 bases. The length of the CDR3 is 15 residues. Germline CDR1 reads SGDLS; CDR2 reads YYNGEE. Trimming at V came to 4 bases and at J to 5 bases, leaving 7 bases not matched to a gene. The chain's CDR3 is CASSPGLARDNEQFF. Written as DNA, the CDR3 is TGTGCCAGCAGCCCGGGACTAGCACGGGACAATGAGCAGTTCTTC.

The rearrangement links TRBV5-6 to TRBJ2-5; 13 bases line up with TRBD2. Trimming took 0 bases from V and 4 from J; bases not matched to a gene: 6. The germline CDR1 and CDR2 sequences are SGHDT and YYEEEE. The CDR3 spans 17 residues. The CDR3 region has the DNA TGTGCCAGCAGCTTGGAGGGACTAGCGGGACCCCCAGAGACCCAGTACTTC. It specifies CASSLEGLAGPPETQYF. Supplemented by reference TRBV5-6 and TRBJ2-5, the full variable domain reads DAGVTQSPTHLIKTRGQQVTLRCSPKSGHDTVSWYQQALGQGPQFIFQYYEEEERQRGNFPDRFSGHQFPNYSSELNVNALLLGDSALYLCASSLEGLAGPPETQYFGPGTRLLVL.

This clonotype has only a few counts. The chain combines TRBV27 with TRBJ1-6; D is unclear. The CDR3 loop spans 17 amino acids. The V end was cut by 2 bases, the J end by 0 bases, with 11 bases between. CDR1 and CDR2 (germline): MNHEY, SMNVEV (reference sequence). The DNA for the CDR3 is TGTGCCAGCAGTTTAGGGCAGAAGTTCTCCTATAATTCACCCCTCCACTTT. Encoded protein: CASSLGQKFSYNSPLHF.

This clonotype has a count of ten or more. The rearrangement uses TRBV27 and TRBJ2-1; D perhaps matches TRBD2 (5 bases). From germline, CDR1 is MNHEY and CDR2 SMNVEV (reference sequence). CDR3 size: 14 residues. V lost 8 bases and J 2 bases, leaving 13 bases between the germline ends. In DNA form, the CDR3 reads TGTGCCAGCTCCAATCTCGGGACCTACAATGAGCAGTTCTTC. This translates into CASSNLGTYNEQFF.

J is TRBJ2-1 and V is TRBV20-1, with a weak D call TRBD1 (5 bases). The CDR3 extends over 17 amino acids. Trimming shortened V by 0 bases and J by 0 bases, and 15 bases separated the two germline ends. The germline V gene encodes CDR1 DFQATT and CDR2 SNEGSKA (reference sequence). Written as DNA, the CDR3 is TGCAGTGCTAGAGAGACGCCAGGGCAGAGCTCCTACAATGAGCAGTTCTTC. Its translation: CSARETPGQSSYNEQFF.

This clonotype was observed at least ten times. CDR3 loop: CASSFLQEVNEKLFF. CDR3 coding DNA: TGTGCCAGCAGTTTCCTCCAGGAAGTTAATGAAAAACTGTTTTTT. The J gene is TRBJ1-4, the V gene TRBV28; D is unclear. This CDR3 comprises 15 residues. Germline loops: CDR1 MDHEN, CDR2 SYDVKM. The V gene lost 3 bases and the J gene lost 4 bases, with 12 bases spanning the gap. Complete variable domain (other parts from reference TRBV28 and TRBJ1-4): DVKVTQSSRYLVKRTGEKVFLECVQDMDHENMFWYRQDPGLGLRLIYFSYDVKMKEKGDIPEGYSVSREKKERFSLILESASTNQTSMYLCASSFLQEVNEKLFFGSGTQLSVL.

This chain joins TRBV13 and TRBJ1-3, with D perhaps matching TRBD1 (5 bases). This CDR3 spans 17 amino acids. Germline V gives CDR1 PRHDT, CDR2 FYEKMQ (reference sequence). Trimming took off 3 bases at V and 0 bases at J, with 15 bases between the two ends. The CDR3 sequence is CASSFLPGRSSGNTIYF. DNA of the CDR3: TGTGCCAGCAGCTTTCTCCCGGGACGGTCCTCTGGAAACACCATATATTTT.

The chain combines TRBV28 with TRBJ2-4, with 11 bases matching TRBD1. The J segment lost 4 bases and the V segment lost 4 bases, leaving 9 bases of the junction unmatched. Germline loops: CDR1 MDHEN, CDR2 SYDVKM. The CDR3 spans 17 residues. This CDR3 is CASSWPGQGVTKNIQYF. The CDR3, as DNA: TGTGCCAGCAGTTGGCCGGGACAGGGGGTGACAAAAAACATTCAGTACTTC.

This chain joins TRBV7-2 and TRBJ2-3; tentatively, D is TRBD1 or TRBD2 (5 bases each). Germline V CDR1 and CDR2: SGHTA, FQGNSA. Trimming removed 4 bases from V and 1 base from J, with 18 bases in between. The CDR3 length is 17 residues. Here the CDR3 DNA reads TGTGCCAGCAGCTCTTCTTCTGGTTGGGACGGCACAGATACGCAGTATTTT. Translation: CASSSSSGWDGTDTQYF.

Points on this clonotype: A much larger clone differs by one base, so this may be a read error. The J gene is TRBJ2-2, the V gene TRBV27; TRBD1 aligns across 9 bases. Trimming removed 6 bases from V and 4 bases from J; junction bases left unmatched: 12. CDR1 is MNHEY, CDR2 SMNVEV, per germline (reference sequence). The CDR3 sequence is 17 residues long. The CDR3, as DNA: TGTGCCAGCAGCAGTTTGGGACAGGGTAAAAGCACCGGGGAGCTGTTTTTT. Translating it yields CASSSLGQGKSTGELFF.

This clonotype was seen at least ten times. This chain uses TRBV28 with TRBJ2-3, with D unclear. CDR3 size: 12 residues. V was trimmed by 8 bases and J by 0 bases, leaving 6 bases between them. The V gene's germline CDR1 is MDHEN and CDR2 SYDVKM. DNA for the CDR3: TGTGCCAGCTTATCTAGCACAGATACGCAGTATTTT. This encodes CASLSSTDTQYF.